This is a list of T cell receptor beta chains from one sample in a study of blood T cell repertoires in COVID-19. TCRdb's table, derived via immunoSEQ multiplex PCR, lists solely in-frame clones and lacks some. The sample consists of tens of thousands of clones, roughly 80% of them appearing once. Sequenced input: peripheral blood. Every receptor here comes from a woman aged 60-75 years with acute or convalescent COVID-19. The CDR3 runs from the conserved cysteine through the conserved F or W. D genes are given only for firm matches. Rows give clone size only sometimes, using once, few, many, or a class for an expanded clone.

V gene	clone size	CDR3 length	D gene	J gene	CDR3 DNA	CDR3 protein
TRBV7-3	NA	19	NA	TRBJ1-5	TGTGCCAGCAGCATAAATGGTTTGTTCCCGGGGAAAAGGGATCAGCCCCAGCATTTT	CASSINGLFPGKRDQPQHF
TRBV9	NA	16	NA	TRBJ1-1	TGTGCCAGCAGCGTAGGGGTCAGGGGTAGATGGACTGAAGCTTTCTTT	CASSVGVRGRWTEAFF
TRBV5-4	once	14	NA	TRBJ1-6	TGTGCCAGCAGCTTTCAAGTCTATGATTCACCCCTCCACTTT	CASSFQVYDSPLHF
TRBV30	NA	14	TRBD1	TRBJ1-5	TGTGCCTGGACGGAGACAGGGGGGCATCAGCCCCAGCATTTT	CAWTETGGHQPQHF
TRBV18	NA	15	TRBD1	TRBJ1-1	TGTGCCAGCTCACTAGGACAGGGCGCCGTCACTGAAGCTTTCTTT	CASSLGQGAVTEAFF
TRBV9	NA	17	TRBD2	TRBJ2-5	TGTGCCAGCAGCGTAGGACTAGCGGGGGGACCTCAAGAGACCCAGTACTTC	CASSVGLAGGPQETQYF
TRBV4-1	NA	15	NA	TRBJ1-6	TGCGCCAGCAGCCAAGAAGGGGCAAGGAATTCACCCCTCCACTTT	CASSQEGARNSPLHF
TRBV5-1	NA	16	NA	TRBJ2-2	TGCGCCAGCAGCGTACAGGGAATGAAATACACCGGGGAGCTGTTTTTT	CASSVQGMKYTGELFF
TRBV29-1	NA	12	TRBD1	TRBJ1-2	TGCAGCGTTGGGGACAGGAAAGATGGCTACACCTTC	CSVGDRKDGYTF
TRBV19	NA	16	TRBD2	TRBJ2-1	TGTGCCAGTAGACTAGCGGGGGGCCAGACACACAATGAGCAGTTCTTC	CASRLAGGQTHNEQFF
TRBV4-3	few	17	TRBD1	TRBJ2-2	TGCGCCAGCAGCCAACCCCAAGGGGGCTCGAACACCGGGGAGCTGTTTTTT	CASSQPQGGSNTGELFF
TRBV3-1/TRBV3-2	few	15	NA	TRBJ1-2	TGTGCCAGCAGCCAATCGGCGGGGGCTAACTATGGCTACACCTTC	CASSQSAGANYGYTF
TRBV18	NA	13	NA	TRBJ2-5	TGTGCCAGCTCACCAATCGCGGGGGAGACCCAGTACTTC	CASSPIAGETQYF
TRBV18	NA	16	NA	TRBJ1-6	TGTGCCAGCTCACCATCAGGGGACAACTATAATTCACCCCTCCACTTT	CASSPSGDNYNSPLHF
TRBV5-8	NA	17	NA	TRBJ1-4	TGTGCCAGTAGTGACAGAGCCTACAAGAAAACTAATGAAAAACTGTTTTTT	CASSDRAYKKTNEKLFF
TRBV7-9	NA	16	NA	TRBJ1-2	TGTGCCAGCAGCTGGGGACACGCTGAATTAAACTATGGCTACACCTTC	CASSWGHAELNYGYTF
TRBV12-5	NA	11	NA	TRBJ1-2	TGTGCTAGTGGTTCGGGGGGAGGCTACACCTTC	CASGSGGGYTF
TRBV5-1	NA	15	NA	TRBJ1-5	TGCGCCAGCAGCTTGGCCGGGGGAGGCGGGCAGCCCCAGCATTTT	CASSLAGGGGQPQHF
TRBV9	NA	17	NA	TRBJ2-6	TGTGCCAGCAGCGTAGCTCCGAGGGTACCTGGGGCCAACGTCCTGACTTTC	CASSVAPRVPGANVLTF
TRBV28	once	14	NA	TRBJ2-7	TGTGCCAGCAGTTCTGAGCGACAGAGCTACGAGCAGTACTTC	CASSSERQSYEQYF
TRBV24-1	NA	13	NA	TRBJ1-1	TGTGCCACCAGCGGTACGCCCTACACTGAAGCTTTCTTT	CATSGTPYTEAFF
TRBV5-1	NA	14	NA	TRBJ2-3	TGCGCCAGCAGCTTCTCACTAGTAACAGATACGCAGTATTTT	CASSFSLVTDTQYF
TRBV2	medium-sized	19	TRBD1	TRBJ1-4	TGTGCCAGCAGAGAAAACCGGGACAGGGGATGGGTAACTAATGAAAAACTGTTTTTT	CASRENRDRGWVTNEKLFF
TRBV7-6	NA	17	TRBD1	TRBJ1-6	TGTGCCAGCAGCCCCCGACAGGGGGCCTCCTATAATTCACCCCTCCACTTT	CASSPRQGASYNSPLHF
TRBV6-6	NA	15	NA	TRBJ2-6	TGTGCCAGCAGATCACCAGGGGCCGGGGCCAACGTCCTGACTTTC	CASRSPGAGANVLTF
TRBV6-1	once	13	NA	TRBJ2-5	TGTGCCAGCAGTGAACTGGATCCCGGGGGCCAGTACTTC	CASSELDPGGQYF
TRBV5-1	NA	11	NA	TRBJ2-5	TGCGCCAGCTGGCGGGGAGAGACCCAGTACTTC	CASWRGETQYF
TRBV7-9	NA	15	NA	TRBJ2-1	TGTGCCAGCAGCTTAGATCGTCTAGACTACAATGAGCAGTTCTTC	CASSLDRLDYNEQFF
TRBV30	NA	15	TRBD2	TRBJ2-1	TGTGCCTGGAGTTCACGAGGGAGGGGAGACAATGAGCAGTTCTTC	CAWSSRGRGDNEQFF
TRBV7-2	NA	15	TRBD1	TRBJ2-3	TGTGCCAGCAGCCGCGACAGGGGTTTGACAGATACGCAGTATTTT	CASSRDRGLTDTQYF
TRBV30	once	15	TRBD1	TRBJ1-4	TGTGCCTGGAGCCTCAAGACAGGGGGGAATGAAAAACTGTTTTTT	CAWSLKTGGNEKLFF
TRBV2	NA	11	NA	TRBJ2-1	TGTGCCAGCAGTGAGGCCCATGAGCAGTTCTTC	CASSEAHEQFF
TRBV7-2	NA	12	TRBD1	TRBJ2-1	TGTGCCACCGGGACAGTCTACAATGAGCAGTTCTTC	CATGTVYNEQFF
TRBV19	NA	15	TRBD1	TRBJ2-5	TGTGCCAGTAGACCGGGACAGGGGTTCTCGGAGACCCAGTACTTC	CASRPGQGFSETQYF
TRBV4-1	NA	15	NA	TRBJ1-1	TGCGCCAGCAGCCAAGTCACAGGAACAAACACTGAAGCTTTCTTT	CASSQVTGTNTEAFF
TRBV15	NA	17	NA	TRBJ1-1	TGTGCCACCAGCAGAGCTCGGGGGGGTAAGGGAAGCACTGAAGCTTTCTTT	CATSRARGGKGSTEAFF
TRBV7-6	NA	13	NA	TRBJ1-2	TGTGCCAGCAGCTTAACAGGGAGCTATGGCTACACCTTC	CASSLTGSYGYTF
TRBV11-3	NA	13	NA	TRBJ1-2	TGTGCCAGCAGCCGAAAAACAGGGACTACACCACAATTC	CASSRKTGTTPQF
TRBV5-1	NA	16	TRBD1	TRBJ2-3	TGCGCCAGCAGCATAAGACAGGGGACGAGTACAGATACGCAGTATTTT	CASSIRQGTSTDTQYF
TRBV19	NA	14	TRBD1	TRBJ1-2	TGTGCCAGTCTTGGGGACAGGGAAAACTATGGCTACACCTTC	CASLGDRENYGYTF
TRBV18	once	15	TRBD2	TRBJ2-5	TGTGCCAGCTCCCCAGACCAGCGGGGGGTTGAGACCCAGTACTTC	CASSPDQRGVETQYF
TRBV19	NA	13	NA	TRBJ1-5	TGTGCCAGTAGCGTTCAGGGGAATCAGCCCCAGCATTTT	CASSVQGNQPQHF
TRBV7-2	NA	16	TRBD1	TRBJ1-4	TGTGCCAGCAGCGCGCGACAGGGCGCAACTAATGAAAAACTGTTTTTT	CASSARQGATNEKLFF
TRBV11-2	NA	12	NA	TRBJ2-5	TGTGCCAGCAGCTTAAGAGGGGAGACCCAGTACTTC	CASSLRGETQYF
TRBV5-8	NA	16	TRBD1	TRBJ1-1	TGTGCCAGCAGCACCCCTGGGGACAGAAAGAACACTGAAGCTTTCTTT	CASSTPGDRKNTEAFF
TRBV6-5	NA	14	TRBD1	TRBJ1-4	TGTGCCAGCAGTAACGGACAGGGTCGGGAAAAACTGTTTTTT	CASSNGQGREKLFF
TRBV5-4	NA	16	NA	TRBJ2-1	TGTGCCAGCAGCTTGGTCACATCAGGCTCCTACAATGAGCAGTTCTTC	CASSLVTSGSYNEQFF
TRBV27	NA	15	NA	TRBJ2-2	TGTGCCAGCAGGCCGTCCGGGGGGAACACCGGGGAGCTGTTTTTT	CASRPSGGNTGELFF
TRBV29-1	NA	15	TRBD1	TRBJ2-7	TGCAGCGTTGATGGGGGACAGGGGGCATGGAACGAGCAGTACTTC	CSVDGGQGAWNEQYF
TRBV6-5	NA	15	TRBD1	TRBJ2-2	TGTGCCAGCAGTACCGGGACAGGGGAGGTCGGGGAGCTGTTTTTT	CASSTGTGEVGELFF
TRBV29-1	NA	14	TRBD2	TRBJ2-5	TGCAGCGTTGACCCTAGCGGAGTGTCAGAGACCCAGTACTTC	CSVDPSGVSETQYF
TRBV3-1/TRBV3-2	once	16	NA	TRBJ2-2	TGTGCCAGCAGCCAAGTTAGACCAGGGAACACCGGGGAGCTGTTTTTT	CASSQVRPGNTGELFF
TRBV7-9	NA	17	TRBD1	TRBJ2-3	TGTGCCAGCAGCTCGGACAGGGGGACATGGGGCACAGATACGCAGTATTTT	CASSSDRGTWGTDTQYF
TRBV2	NA	15	NA	TRBJ1-1	TGTGCCAGCAGTGAAAGCGCCCGCTCGAACACTGAAGCTTTCTTT	CASSESARSNTEAFF
TRBV10-1	NA	15	NA	TRBJ1-3	TGCGCCAGCAGTGAGTCCGACACCTCTGGAAACACCATATATTTT	CASSESDTSGNTIYF
TRBV5-6	many	15	NA	TRBJ1-1	TGTGCCAGCACCACTGAGGGGCGGGGGCTCGCCCAAGCTTTCTTT	CASTTEGRGLAQAFF
TRBV7-2	NA	14	TRBD2	TRBJ2-1	TGTGCCAGCAGACCGACTAGCGGGGGGGCCGGGCAGTTCTTC	CASRPTSGGAGQFF
TRBV5-1	NA	15	NA	TRBJ2-2	TGCGCCGGCGAATCGGGACACCCGAACACCGGGGAGCTGTTTTTT	CAGESGHPNTGELFF
TRBV6-5	few	14	NA	TRBJ1-2	TGTGCCAGCAAACTACAAGGGGAACAGTATGGCTACACCTTC	CASKLQGEQYGYTF